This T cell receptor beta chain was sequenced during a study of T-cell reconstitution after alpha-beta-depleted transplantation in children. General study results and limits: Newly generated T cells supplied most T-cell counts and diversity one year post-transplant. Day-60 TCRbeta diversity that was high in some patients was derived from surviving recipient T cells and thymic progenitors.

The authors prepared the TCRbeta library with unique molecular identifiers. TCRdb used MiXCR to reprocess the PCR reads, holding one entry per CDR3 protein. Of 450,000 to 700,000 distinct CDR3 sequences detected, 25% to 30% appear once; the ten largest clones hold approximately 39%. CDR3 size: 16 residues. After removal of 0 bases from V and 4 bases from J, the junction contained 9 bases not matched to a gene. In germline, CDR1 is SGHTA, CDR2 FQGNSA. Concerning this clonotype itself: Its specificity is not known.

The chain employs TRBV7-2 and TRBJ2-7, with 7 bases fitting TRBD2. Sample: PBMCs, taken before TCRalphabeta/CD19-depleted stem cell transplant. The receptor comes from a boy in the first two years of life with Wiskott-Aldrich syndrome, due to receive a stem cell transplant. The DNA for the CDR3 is TGTGCCAGCAGCTTAGCGGGACGGGTCGGGGGGTACGAGCAGTACTTC. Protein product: CASSLAGRVGGYEQYF.